This is a list of T cell receptor beta chains from one sample in a study of cytotoxic CD8 clonotypes in ibrutinib-treated CLL. TCRdb's copy holds only in-frame clones and misses some; the assay was immunoSEQ multiplex PCR. The sample consists of about 25,000 clones, 65% to 90% of them appearing once. Sequences were derived from PBMCs, sampled after 24 months of ibrutinib treatment. Every receptor here comes from a human donor with chronic lymphocytic leukemia. Each CDR3 is given with its conserved first and last residue. Each record gives: D gene, clone size, V gene, J gene, CDR3 DNA, CDR3 protein. A D gene is named only where the DNA matches it firmly. Clone size is not always given. Where it is, it says once, few, many or a class for expanded clones.

>NA|NA|TRBV6-1|TRBJ1-5
TGTGCCAGCAGTGCCCACTCTAGCTTCAATCAGCCCCAGCATTTT
CASSAHSSFNQPQHF
>TRBD1|NA|TRBV5-5|TRBJ1-5
TGTGCCAGCAGCTCCGGACAGGGGGATCAGCCCCAGCATTTT
CASSSGQGDQPQHF
>TRBD2|NA|TRBV10-3|TRBJ2-3
TGTGCCATCAGTGAGCGCACCCCGCGGGGGGGCTCATATTTT
CAISERTPRGGSYF
>TRBD1|NA|TRBV6-5|TRBJ2-5
TGTGCCAGCAGTTACTCAACAGGGGCCAAGACCCAGTACTTC
CASSYSTGAKTQYF
>TRBD2|NA|TRBV11-2|TRBJ2-7
TGTGCCAGCAGCTTGGGTAGCGGGGGGGCCAAAAGCTACGAGCAGTACTTC
CASSLGSGGAKSYEQYF
>NA|NA|TRBV29-1|TRBJ2-1
TGCAGCGTTGTGAGGGGGGGCAGCTTAAATGAGCAGTTCTTC
CSVVRGGSLNEQFF
>NA|NA|TRBV6-1|TRBJ1-1
TGTGCCAGCAAGTACGATCCGGGGGCGAACACTGAAGCTTTCTTT
CASKYDPGANTEAFF
>NA|few|TRBV18|TRBJ2-1
TGTGCCAGCTCACCTCCCCTAGTTGAGCAGTTCTTC
CASSPPLVEQFF
>NA|NA|TRBV4-1|TRBJ2-1
TGCGCCAGCAGCCTTGGCCTGAGCTCCTACAATGAGCAGTTCTTC
CASSLGLSSYNEQFF
>TRBD1|NA|TRBV25-1|TRBJ2-3
TGTGCCAGCAGTGTAGGCAGACAGGGAACAGATACGCAGTATTTT
CASSVGRQGTDTQYF
>NA|NA|TRBV2|TRBJ1-6
TGTGCCAGCACCTTCCTCGGGGAGCAATCGGGGCGGAATTTTAATTCACCCCTCCACTTT
CASTFLGEQSGRNFNSPLHF
>TRBD2|NA|TRBV5-1|TRBJ2-7
TGCGCCAGCAGCTTCGGACTAGCGGGGGGGATCGACGAGCAGTACTTC
CASSFGLAGGIDEQYF
>NA|NA|TRBV6-5|TRBJ1-3
TGTGCCAGCAAGCGGAAGACCGGAGGTGGAAACACCATATATTTT
CASKRKTGGGNTIYF
>NA|few|TRBV27|TRBJ2-1
TGTGCCAGCTCAATTATCGGGAATGAGCAGTTCTTC
CASSIIGNEQFF
>TRBD1|NA|TRBV19|TRBJ1-5
TGTGCCAGTAGTGGAACAGGGGGCTATCAGCCCCAGCATTTT
CASSGTGGYQPQHF
>NA|NA|TRBV7-9|TRBJ1-1
TGTGCCAGCAGCTTATCGGTCGAAGCTTTCTTT
CASSLSVEAFF
>NA|few|TRBV18|TRBJ1-5
TGTGCCAGCTCACAAGAAAGTACAGTTTACCAGCCCCAGCATTTT
CASSQESTVYQPQHF
>NA|NA|TRBV11-3|TRBJ1-2
TGTGCCAGCAGCCCTCAAAGGGAATCGGGGGGCGGCGGCTACACCTTC
CASSPQRESGGGGYTF
>NA|NA|TRBV9|TRBJ1-6
TGTGCCAGCAGCGTAGAGAGGCTTGGAGTGAATTCACCCCTCCACTTT
CASSVERLGVNSPLHF
>NA|NA|TRBV4-2|TRBJ2-7
TGTGCCAGCAGCCAAGATGAAATGCGGGGTGACAGGGCCTACGAGCAGTACTTC
CASSQDEMRGDRAYEQYF
>NA|NA|TRBV6-5|TRBJ2-7
TGTGCCAGCAGTTACTCGGGGGCGCGGTACGAGCAGTACTTC
CASSYSGARYEQYF
>NA|NA|TRBV7-8|TRBJ1-5
TGTGCCAGCAGCTCCCACCCTTTATCCTATAGCAATCAGCCCCAGCATTTT
CASSSHPLSYSNQPQHF
>NA|NA|TRBV6-1|TRBJ1-3
TGTGCCAGCAGTGAACACCTCTCTGGAAACACCATATATTTT
CASSEHLSGNTIYF
>TRBD2|NA|TRBV7-7|TRBJ2-3
TGTGCTAGCAGCTTAGCTCGGGCTAGCGGGGGGCCAGGGGATACGCAGTATTTT
CASSLARASGGPGDTQYF
>NA|NA|TRBV10-3|TRBJ2-2
TGTGCCATCACGTCAGGGGGGACCGGGGAGCTGTTTTTT
CAITSGGTGELFF
>NA|NA|TRBV2|TRBJ1-5
TGTGCCAGCAGTGGGTCTGGGCGCAATCAGCCCCAGCATTTT
CASSGSGRNQPQHF
>NA|NA|TRBV5-1|TRBJ1-5
TGCGCCAGCAGCTTGGGAGGGGACCGTAGCAATCAGCCCCAGCATTTT
CASSLGGDRSNQPQHF
>NA|NA|TRBV10-3|TRBJ1-1
TGTGCCATCGCGGCGAGAGGCACTGAAGCTTTCTTT
CAIAARGTEAFF
>NA|NA|TRBV4-1|TRBJ1-2
TGCGCCAGCAGCCAAGAGGAGGGATATAACTATGGCTACACCTTC
CASSQEEGYNYGYTF
>TRBD1|NA|TRBV4-1|TRBJ1-2
TGCGCCAGCAGCCAAGAAGGCGCGGGGACAGGGATTGGCTACACCTTC
CASSQEGAGTGIGYTF